This T cell receptor (beta chain) was retrieved from a study of T cell repertoires in cytomegalovirus infection (dated by TCRdb to between 2017 and 2020). A note on the overall study: Recently identified HLA-C-restricted CMV epitopes, whose presentation resists viral immunomodulation, were targeted by peptide stimulations together with well-studied HLA-B-restricted epitopes. Donor HLA type was relevant to the analysis, as public TCR beta signatures indicated carriage of CMV infection together with the matching HLA type.

The trim is 8 bases for V and 8 bases for J, with a gap of 16 bases between the germline ends. The CDR3 runs 13 residues from the cysteine to the phenylalanine. The CDR3 DNA has 39 bases and is translated from base 1. Sequencer: Illumina HiSeq 1500. TCRdb took the public reads, trimmed them with fastp at Q25, ran MiXCR for clone calling and kept in-frame beta chains. Every distinct CDR3 protein forms one entry, paired with its most common genes and DNA. The sample has around 770,000 distinct CDR3 sequences on record, approximately 32% of them singletons. Clones ranked in the top ten supply about 12% of the sample. The intended sense of this specimen's treatment or condition label: in vitro stimulation with specific CMV peptide epitopes to enrich CMV-specific T cells. What the research found in general, with its limitations: In both this cohort and an independent cohort of several hundred donors, the cumulative frequency of public TCR beta family members distinguished carriers of CMV infection plus the relevant HLA type. The ex vivo response was dominated by HLA-C-restricted CMV-specific TCR beta clonotypes, which also provided the single most frequent clonotype in two of eight donors.

In its sample, this clonotype was seen a few times. Which antigen it targets is not known. Base qualities are missing; no much larger clone stands one base away. The specimen was cultured CD8+ T cells from PBMCs, collected from culture after CMV antigen stimulation. The chain is assembled from TRBV12-3 or TRBV12-4 and TRBJ2-1; TRBD2 is a weak D gene call, 6 bases matching. The sequence came from a human donor in good health (CMV status not recorded). Some clones in this sample may be carry-over from other donors' samples. Here is the DNA: TGTGCCAGCGGGGGGAGTTTGATCGATGAGCAGTTCTTC. Its amino acids are CASGGSLIDEQFF.